The T cell receptor (beta chain) described here comes from a study of shared clonotypes between healthy human individuals. The table came from immunoSEQ multiplex PCR; TCRdb's copy has only in-frame clones and leaves some out. The table lists fewer than 500,000 clones, almost 80% of them singletons. V was clipped by 3 bases and J by 5 bases, with 13 bases between them. The CDR3 extends over 15 amino acids. CDR1 is LNHDA and CDR2 is SQIVND in the germline V gene (reference sequence). The material sequenced was PBMCs. The clonotype was recovered from a woman in her thirties or forties in good health. Some clones in this sample may be carry-over from other donors' samples. V gene TRBV19 combines with J gene TRBJ2-2, with D possibly matching TRBD2 (6 bases). CDR3 in amino acids: CASSISGTVTGELFF. CDR3 sequence (DNA): TGTGCCAGTAGTATTAGCGGTACGGTTACCGGGGAGCTGTTTTTT.